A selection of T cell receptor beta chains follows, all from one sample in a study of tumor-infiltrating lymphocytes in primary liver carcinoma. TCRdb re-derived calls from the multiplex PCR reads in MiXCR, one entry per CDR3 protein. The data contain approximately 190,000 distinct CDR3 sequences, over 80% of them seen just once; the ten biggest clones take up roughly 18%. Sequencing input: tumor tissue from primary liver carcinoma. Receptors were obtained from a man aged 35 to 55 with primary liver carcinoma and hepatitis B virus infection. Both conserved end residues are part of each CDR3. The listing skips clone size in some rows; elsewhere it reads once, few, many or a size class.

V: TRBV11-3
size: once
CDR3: CASSLSGTRADTQYF

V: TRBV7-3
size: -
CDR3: CASSSNRAGELFF

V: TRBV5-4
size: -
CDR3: CASSLAGRHEQFF

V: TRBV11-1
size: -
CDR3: CVSSFPGTNGTKNIQYF

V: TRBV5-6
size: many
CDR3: CASSLLAGGRETQYF

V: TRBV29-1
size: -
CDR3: CSVARQGTNTEAFF

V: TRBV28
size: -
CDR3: CVSSGPHNQPQHF

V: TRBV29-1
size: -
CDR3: CSVGATEVRDTLYF

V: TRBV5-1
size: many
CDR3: CASSLIGDRSPTDTQYF

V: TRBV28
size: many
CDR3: CASTPDRVVETQYF

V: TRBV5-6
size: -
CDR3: CASSYGQGSQPQYF

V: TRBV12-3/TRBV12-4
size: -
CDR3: CASDGRRNEQFF

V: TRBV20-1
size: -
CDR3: CSASSALAGLNTGELFF

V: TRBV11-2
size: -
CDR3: CASTLVRVTGSNQPQHF

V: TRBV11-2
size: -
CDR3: CASILDRAGAIVPTF

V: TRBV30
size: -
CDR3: CAWALAGGCNQPQHF

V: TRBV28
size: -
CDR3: CASSPLRQGRNQPQYF

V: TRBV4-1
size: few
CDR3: CASSHTSDSYDQHF

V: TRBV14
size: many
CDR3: CASSQEFLGNSPLHF

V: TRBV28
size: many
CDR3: CASSSTAYGYTF

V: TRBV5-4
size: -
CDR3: CASSLGGSRDTQYF

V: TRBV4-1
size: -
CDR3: CASSPIDGSSQPQHF

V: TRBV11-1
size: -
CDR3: CANSLGRAGANVLTF

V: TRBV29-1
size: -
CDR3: CSSGASIHMQYF

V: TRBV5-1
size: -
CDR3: CASSLSGQSNTGELFF

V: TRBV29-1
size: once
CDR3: CSVRVPGRGIEIQYF

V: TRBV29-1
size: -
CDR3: CSVTCGGGQSQHF

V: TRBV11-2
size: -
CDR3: CVSTTSAAPKNIQYF

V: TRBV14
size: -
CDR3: CTSSQGRTSRGQFF

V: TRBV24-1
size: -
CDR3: CATRRDDEQFF

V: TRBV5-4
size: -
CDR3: CASSPGSFFFGANDLTF

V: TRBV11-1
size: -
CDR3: CVSSLGLEREHYF

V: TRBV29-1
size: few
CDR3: CSGTIDQETQYF

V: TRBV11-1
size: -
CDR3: CVSSFQGPLDNEQFF

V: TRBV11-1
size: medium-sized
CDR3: CASSLVLGETQYF

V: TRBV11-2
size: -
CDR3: CASSLSGRVQQYF

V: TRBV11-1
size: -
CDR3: CASSFRGLGYGYTF

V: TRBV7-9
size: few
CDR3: CVSSLGTANTEAFF